Below are 30 T cell receptor beta chains sequenced from a single sample in a study of blood T cell repertoires in COVID-19. Libraries were prepared by immunoSEQ multiplex PCR; TCRdb keeps only in-frame clonotypes and omits some of them. The sample gives roughly 300,000 clones, about 83% of which show up once; around 1.5% is in the top ten. Sequencing was performed on peripheral blood. The receptors come from a woman between 45 and 65 years old with acute or convalescent COVID-19.

This chain joins TRBV11-2 and TRBJ1-2; 8 nucleotides align to TRBD1. Unmatched junction bases numbered 13, after V lost 5 bases and J lost 5 bases. The germline CDR1 and CDR2 sequences are SGHAT and FQNNGV. This CDR3 comprises 16 residues. The CDR3 DNA sequence: TGTGCCAGCAGCACCGGGACAGGTAGTCAAGCTTATGGCTACACCTTC. Protein product: CASSTGTGSQAYGYTF.

This chain joins TRBV10-3 and TRBJ2-2, with 16 bases that match TRBD2. Germline V CDR1 and CDR2: ENHRY, SYGVKD. V lost 2 bases to trimming and J lost 4 bases; unmatched junction nucleotides: 4. The CDR3 has 18 residues. CDR3 sequence (DNA): TGTGCCATCAGTGAGCCGGGACTAGCGGGAGGGATCACCGGGGAGCTGTTTTTT. Translated: CAISEPGLAGGITGELFF.

This clone appeared a few times. The DNA for the CDR3 is TGTGCCAGCACCCAATTAACCCAGGGTAATGAGCAGTTCTTC. Translating gives CASTQLTQGNEQFF. The rearrangement links TRBV7-8 to TRBJ2-1; possible D gene TRBD1, 5 bases. Trimming took 7 bases from V and 7 from J, leaving 17 bases between them. The length of the CDR3 is 14 residues. Germline loops: CDR1 SGHVS, CDR2 FQNEAQ.

The chain joins TRBV19 to TRBJ2-2, with D possibly matching TRBD1 (6 bases). This CDR3 region has 16 residues. The V and J ends lost 4 bases and 0 bases respectively, with 12 bases between them. Germline CDR1 and CDR2: LNHDA and SQIVND (reference sequence). The CDR3 sequence: CASSTRGAANTGELFF. CDR3 DNA: TGTGCCAGTAGTACCAGGGGAGCCGCGAACACCGGGGAGCTGTTTTTT.

This chain uses TRBV5-1 with TRBJ2-7, with D unresolved. This CDR3 is 14 amino acids long. Looked up from germline, CDR1 is SGHRS and CDR2 is YFSETQ. V gave up 0 bases and J gave up 0 bases, with 7 bases separating them. The CDR3 reads CASSLVGFSYEQYF. DNA for the CDR3: TGCGCCAGCAGCTTGGTCGGTTTCTCCTACGAGCAGTACTTC.

This rearrangement joins TRBV6-5 to TRBJ2-5; TRBD1 aligns across 8 bases. The CDR3 spans 16 residues. The V gene's germline CDR1 is MNHEY and CDR2 SVGAGI. Trimming removed 0 bases from V and 1 base from J; junction bases left unmatched: 4. CDR3 protein: CASSYSTGASQETQYF. DNA of the CDR3: TGTGCCAGCAGTTACTCGACAGGGGCCAGCCAAGAGACCCAGTACTTC.

CDR3 region: CAWSPTAGEQFF. CDR3 DNA: TGTGCCTGGAGCCCGACGGCGGGAGAGCAGTTCTTC. The chain joins TRBV30 to TRBJ2-1; D is possibly TRBD2 (6 bases). V was pared by 3 bases and J by 10 bases, with 13 bases between. CDR3 length: 12 residues. Germline CDR1 is GTSNPN and CDR2 is SVGIG (reference sequence).

This clone is a singleton in its sample. V usage is TRBV24-1 and J usage is TRBJ2-7; D remains unclear. The V and J ends lost 3 bases and 3 bases respectively, with 8 bases between them. CDR1 and CDR2 from the germline V gene are KGHDR and SFDVKD. The CDR3 length is 13 residues. DNA for the CDR3: TGTGCCACCAGTGATCCATCCAACTACGAGCAGTACTTC. It translates to CATSDPSNYEQYF.

CDR3 sequence (DNA): TGTGCCAGCTCACCACCGGAGGGTCTTAATTCACCCCTCCACTTT. Residues: CASSPPEGLNSPLHF. The V and J genes are TRBV18 and TRBJ1-6; unclear D gene. In germline, CDR1 is KGHSH, CDR2 LQKENI. The CDR3 runs 15 residues. Trimming stripped 0 bases from V and 6 bases from J, with 9 bases between.

The V call is TRBV6-6, the J call TRBJ1-1; 7 positions agree with TRBD1. Germline lookup yields CDR1 MNHNY and CDR2 SVGAGI (reference sequence). With V trimmed by 4 bases and J by 3 bases, 11 bases remained unmatched. This CDR3 region has 16 residues. The CDR3 DNA reads TGTGCCAGCAGTTCCACCCTAGGGGGCGCGGACACTGAAGCTTTCTTT. This encodes CASSSTLGGADTEAFF.

For the CDR3, the DNA is TGTGCCACCAGTGATTTGTCGCCAGGGGGCAATGAGCAGTTCTTC. Translated, it gives CATSDLSPGGNEQFF. The V and J genes are TRBV24-1 and TRBJ2-1; 7 nucleotides agree with TRBD1. CDR1 and CDR2 from the germline V gene are KGHDR and SFDVKD. The CDR3 spans 15 residues. Losses at the gene ends were 0 bases for V and 6 bases for J; bases not matched to a gene: 4.

This chain uses TRBV28 with TRBJ2-5; 7 positions agree with TRBD1. The V gene end was trimmed by 4 bases and the J gene end by 3 bases; junction bases not matched to a gene: 2. The CDR3 length is 13 residues. Germline V gene sequence: CDR1 MDHEN, CDR2 SYDVKM. This CDR3 is CASSWTGKETQYF. CDR3 coding DNA: TGTGCCAGCAGTTGGACAGGAAAAGAGACCCAGTACTTC.

The rearrangement uses TRBV6-5 and TRBJ1-2; TRBD1 might be the D (5 bases). The CDR3 length is 11 residues. Trimming pared 10 bases from V and 7 bases from J, leaving 13 bases between. CDR1 is MNHEY and CDR2 is SVGAGI in the germline V gene. CDR3 loop: CATSGQGGYTF. CDR3 coding DNA: TGTGCCACCTCTGGGCAGGGTGGCTACACCTTC.

J is TRBJ2-7 and V is TRBV28; 7 nucleotides line up with TRBD1. CDR3 length equals 15 residues. The V gene's germline CDR1 is MDHEN and CDR2 SYDVKM. J lost 5 bases, V lost 3 bases, and 10 bases had no gene match. The CDR3 DNA reads as TGTGCCAGCAGTTTGCCCTACAGGGGTGAGAACGAGCAGTACTTC. Translated, it gives CASSLPYRGENEQYF.

The sample holds one count of this clone. The chain employs TRBV28 and TRBJ2-5, with D possibly matching TRBD1 (6 bases). The CDR3 has 14 amino acids. V was shortened by 6 bases and J by 2 bases, with 13 bases between the two germline ends. Per the germline V gene, CDR1 is MDHEN and CDR2 is SYDVKM. The CDR3 here is CASRSSGQQETQYF. The CDR3 DNA follows: TGTGCCAGCAGATCATCCGGACAGCAAGAGACCCAGTACTTC. Variable domain in full (rest from reference TRBV28 and TRBJ2-5): DVKVTQSSRYLVKRTGEKVFLECVQDMDHENMFWYRQDPGLGLRLIYFSYDVKMKEKGDIPEGYSVSREKKERFSLILESASTNQTSMYLCASRSSGQQETQYFGPGTRLLVL.

This clone was observed a few times. The rearrangement joins TRBV4-1 to TRBJ2-7, with 11 bases fitting TRBD1. This CDR3 has 14 residues. The trim removed 6 bases at V and 7 bases at J, leaving 8 bases unmatched. Germline CDR1 MGHRA, CDR2 YSYEKL. CDR3 in DNA: TGCGCCAGCAGTCGGGACAGGGGGACGGCGGAGCAGTACTTC. Translation gives CASSRDRGTAEQYF.

V is TRBV15 and J is TRBJ2-5, with TRBD1 matching 10 bases. J was trimmed by 5 bases and V by 8 bases; bases with no gene match: 23. Germline-derived CDR1 and CDR2 are LNHNV and YYDKDF (reference sequence). The CDR3 is 19 amino acids. The CDR3 DNA reads TGTGCCACCGGGCCGATCGGAAGACGACAGGGGGCTCGCGGGGAGACCCAGTACTTC. It yields the protein CATGPIGRRQGARGETQYF. Based on the CDR3 plus reference TRBV15 and TRBJ2-5, the full variable domain is DAMVIQNPRYQVTQFGKPVTLSCSQTLNHNVMYWYQQKSSQAPKLLFHYYDKDFNNEADTPDNFQSRRPNTSFCFLDIRSPGLGDTAMYLCATGPIGRRQGARGETQYFGPGTRLLVL.

The chain employs TRBV6-1 and TRBJ1-1, with D possibly TRBD1 on 6 matching bases. CDR3 length: 14 residues. The germline V gene has CDR1 MNHNS and CDR2 SASEGT. With 3 bases removed from V and 3 bases from J, the gap between germline ends came to 11 bases. CDR3 residues: CASSDNRAYTEAFF. CDR3 coding DNA: TGTGCCAGCAGTGATAACAGGGCGTACACTGAAGCTTTCTTT.

The chain carries TRBV5-1 and TRBJ2-7; D is unresolved. Germline lookup yields CDR1 SGHRS and CDR2 YFSETQ. Trimming removed 4 bases from V and 6 bases from J, with 14 bases in between. The length of the CDR3 is 13 residues. The CDR3 spells CASSPTAFFEQYF. CDR3 coding DNA: TGCGCCAGCAGCCCAACAGCTTTCTTCGAGCAGTACTTC.

The chain employs TRBV28 and TRBJ1-1, with 9 bases lining up with TRBD1. The CDR3 sequence is 16 residues long. V dropped 3 bases and J dropped 1; count of bases not matched to a gene: 6. Germline values: CDR1 MDHEN, CDR2 SYDVKM. The CDR3 DNA sequence: TGTGCCAGCAGTTTCCAACCGGGACAGGGGAACACTGAAGCTTTCTTT. Protein: CASSFQPGQGNTEAFF.

This clone has a handful of counts. The rearrangement joins TRBV4-2 to TRBJ2-3, with 12 bases identical to TRBD2. CDR1 is LGHNA, CDR2 YNFKEQ, per germline. The CDR3 is made up of 16 amino acids. The V and J ends lost 4 bases and 0 bases, in that order; junction bases with no gene match: 2. The CDR3 loop is CASSLGTSGSTDTQYF. CDR3 bases: TGTGCCAGCAGCCTGGGGACTAGCGGGAGCACAGATACGCAGTATTTT.

To note about this clone: Relative to the germline gene, one junction end is altered; a read error may explain this. The chain recombines TRBV7-8 with TRBJ2-3; TRBD2 matches at 7 bases. Germline V gives CDR1 SGHVS, CDR2 FQNEAQ. The CDR3 spans 14 residues. The CDR3 DNA follows: TGTGCCAGCAGCCTAGCGGCCCTCACAGATACGCAGTATTTT. It is translated as CASSLAALTDTQYF.

The chain has TRBV28 and TRBJ2-1; 9 bases are a match to TRBD1. This CDR3 has 18 residues. The germline CDR1 and CDR2 sequences are MDHEN and SYDVKM. Trimming removed 4 bases from V and 2 bases from J; junction bases left unmatched: 12. The CDR3 reads CASSSVGFTGGAYNEQFF. The CDR3 coding sequence is TGTGCCAGCAGTTCGGTGGGGTTTACAGGGGGCGCCTACAATGAGCAGTTCTTC. Filled out from reference TRBV28 and TRBJ2-1, the complete variable domain reads DVKVTQSSRYLVKRTGEKVFLECVQDMDHENMFWYRQDPGLGLRLIYFSYDVKMKEKGDIPEGYSVSREKKERFSLILESASTNQTSMYLCASSSVGFTGGAYNEQFFGPGTRLTVL.

The chain recombines TRBV28 with TRBJ1-1; D uncertain. The V gene's germline CDR1 is MDHEN and CDR2 SYDVKM. The length of the CDR3 is 13 residues. The V end lost 5 bases, the J end lost 2 bases, and 9 bases lay between the germline ends. In nucleotides, the CDR3 is TGTGCCAGCAGTGAATCAGGAAACACTGAAGCTTTCTTT. It translates to CASSESGNTEAFF.

The chain is built from TRBV5-6 and TRBJ2-7; 9 bases line up with TRBD1. Germline CDR1 and CDR2: SGHDT and YYEEEE. This CDR3 has 14 amino acids. V lost 4 bases to trimming and J lost 6 bases; unmatched junction nucleotides: 8. The CDR3 protein is CASSIPGQGIEQYF. As DNA, the CDR3 is TGTGCCAGCAGCATCCCGGGACAGGGTATCGAGCAGTACTTC.

The chain combines TRBV10-3 with TRBJ2-2; D unresolved. Trimming took 10 bases from V and 1 from J, leaving 7 bases between them. The CDR3 spans 12 residues. In germline, CDR1 is ENHRY, CDR2 SYGVKD. The CDR3 protein is CATQENTGELFF. The DNA of the CDR3 is TGTGCCACGCAGGAGAACACCGGGGAGCTGTTTTTT.

The chain combines TRBV4-2 with TRBJ1-3; 7 nucleotides match TRBD1. Trimming took 0 bases from V and 2 from J; bases not matched to a gene: 10. In germline, CDR1 is LGHNA, CDR2 YNFKEQ. This CDR3 is built from 18 residues. CDR3 nucleotides: TGTGCCAGCAGCCAAGATAGGCGGACAGGAGATACTGGAAACACCATATATTTT. It translates to CASSQDRRTGDTGNTIYF.

This clone was observed a single time. The J gene is TRBJ2-7, the V gene TRBV9; 9 nucleotides line up with TRBD2. CDR3 length equals 15 residues. Germline V gene lookup returns CDR1 SGDLS and CDR2 YYNGEE. With V trimmed by 2 bases and J by 5 bases, 8 bases remained unmatched. The CDR3, as DNA: TGTGCCAGCAGCGTTAGCGGGAGTAGACCTGACGAGCAGTACTTC. Its protein product is CASSVSGSRPDEQYF.

The rearrangement links TRBV18 to TRBJ2-7; 8 bases map to TRBD1. V trimming: 3 bases; J trimming: 2 bases; junction bases outside the gene matches: 3. This CDR3 comprises 14 residues. Germline V gene sequence: CDR1 KGHSH, CDR2 LQKENI. DNA for the CDR3: TGTGCCAGCTCACCCAGGGGGCCCACCTACGAGCAGTACTTC. Its protein is CASSPRGPTYEQYF.

As to this clone: The junction departs from germline at one end; a sequencing error may be responsible. V is TRBV2 and J is TRBJ2-7, with TRBD1 identical over 9 bases. Germline CDR1 SNHLY, CDR2 FYNNEI. This CDR3 is built from 14 residues. The CDR3 loop reads CASSAGQGSSEQYF. Here the CDR3 DNA reads TGTGCCAGCAGTGCGGGACAGGGTTCCTCCGAGCAGTACTTC.